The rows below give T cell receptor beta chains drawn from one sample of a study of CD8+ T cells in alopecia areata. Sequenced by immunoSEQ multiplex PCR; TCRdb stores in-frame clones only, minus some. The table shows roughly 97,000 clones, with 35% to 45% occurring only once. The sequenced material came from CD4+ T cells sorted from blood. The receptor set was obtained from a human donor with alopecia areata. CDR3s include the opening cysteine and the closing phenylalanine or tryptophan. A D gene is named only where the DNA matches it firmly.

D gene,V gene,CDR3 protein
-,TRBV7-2,CASSLAWGPQGEKLFF
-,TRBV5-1,CASSLVRGPGANVLTF
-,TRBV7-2,CASSLALGVNEQFF
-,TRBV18,CASSPPQGAAYEQYF
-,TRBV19,CASSIRRRGYNEQFF
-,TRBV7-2,CASSREDNTYYEQYF
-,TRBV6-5,CASRSGVGTDTQYF
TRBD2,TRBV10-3,CAISESGGNEQYF
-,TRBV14,CASSLMFSTDTQYF
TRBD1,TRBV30,CACDRGGYEQYF
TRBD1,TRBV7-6,CASSSGTARQQYF
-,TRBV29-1,CSVTGNGATEAFF
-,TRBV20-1,CSVGGYEQYF
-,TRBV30,CAWSLGQPNQPQHF
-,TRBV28,CTSSRTEVIEAFF
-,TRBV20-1,CSARDINGYTF
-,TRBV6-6,CATGMGNIQYF
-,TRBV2,CASSGEAVSTDTQYF
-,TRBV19,CASTPSRFAKNIQYF
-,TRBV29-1,CSGQDSTDTQYF
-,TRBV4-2,CASSFDSSTDTQYF
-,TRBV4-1,CASSQFGPGHPNEKLFF
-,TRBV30,CAWTSGVGMPQHF
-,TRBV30,CAWRHSGSETQYF
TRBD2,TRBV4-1,CASSQRGLVGETQYF
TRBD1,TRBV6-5,CASSPDRGGETQYF
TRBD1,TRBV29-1,CSVGQGHDEQYF
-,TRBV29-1,CSVERRLNTEAFF
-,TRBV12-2,CASRFSGGNMETQYF
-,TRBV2,CASGVSLGIQETQYF
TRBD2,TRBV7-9,CASSPRTSGGALYTQYF
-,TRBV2,CASSGDFNWETQYF
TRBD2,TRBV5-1,CASSWTGGGELFF
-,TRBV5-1,CASSFWGPSSYEQYF
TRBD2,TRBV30,CGRGSGSEQFF
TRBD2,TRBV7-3,CASARGGSSYEQYF
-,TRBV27,CASSFVSGVTEQYF
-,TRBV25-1,CASSEWGGVNTIYF
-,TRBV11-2,CASRRLERIDRDEQFF
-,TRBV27,CASSWVQGSYEQYF
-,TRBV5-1,CASSSQGRETQYF
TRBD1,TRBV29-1,CSVGTGANSPLHF
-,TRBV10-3,CAISASSGAYTDTQYF
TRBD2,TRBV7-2,CASSPRTSGSEETQYF
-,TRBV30,CAWSHLGTGANVLTF
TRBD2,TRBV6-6,CASTSGRAESEQYF
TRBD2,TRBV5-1,CASSLGPSGGPSDTQYF
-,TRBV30,CAWSVDRYNQPQHF
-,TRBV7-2,CASSFRSLGGGQDTQYF
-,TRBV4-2,CASSQDYTDTQYF
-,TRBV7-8,CASSLWARGNQPQHF
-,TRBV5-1,CASSLSLDTQYF